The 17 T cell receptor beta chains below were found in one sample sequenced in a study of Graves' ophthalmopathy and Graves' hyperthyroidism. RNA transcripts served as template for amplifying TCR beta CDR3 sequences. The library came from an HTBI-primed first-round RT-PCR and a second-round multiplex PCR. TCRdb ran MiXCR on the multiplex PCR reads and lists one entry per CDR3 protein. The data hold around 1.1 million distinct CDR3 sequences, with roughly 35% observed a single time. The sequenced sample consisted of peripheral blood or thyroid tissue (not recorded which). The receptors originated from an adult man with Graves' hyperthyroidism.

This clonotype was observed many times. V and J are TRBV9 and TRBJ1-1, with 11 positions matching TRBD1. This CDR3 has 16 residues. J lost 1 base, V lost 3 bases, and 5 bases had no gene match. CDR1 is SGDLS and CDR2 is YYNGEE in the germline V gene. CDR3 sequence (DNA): TGTGCCAGCAGCGGAGGACAGGGGGCGGGGAACACTGAAGCTTTCTTT. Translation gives CASSGGQGAGNTEAFF. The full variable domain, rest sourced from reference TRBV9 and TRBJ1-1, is DSGVTQTPKHLITATGQRVTLRCSPRSGDLSVYWYQQSLDQGLQFLIQYYNGEERAKGNILERFSAQQFPDLHSELNLSSLELGDSALYFCASSGGQGAGNTEAFFGQGTRLTVV.

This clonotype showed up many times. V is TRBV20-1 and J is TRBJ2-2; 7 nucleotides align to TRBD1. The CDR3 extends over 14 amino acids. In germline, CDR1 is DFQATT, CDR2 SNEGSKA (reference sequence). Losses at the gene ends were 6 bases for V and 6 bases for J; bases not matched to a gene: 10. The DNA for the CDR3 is TGCAGTGCCAGGGGGACCGCAAACTCCGGGGAGCTGTTTTTT. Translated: CSARGTANSGELFF.

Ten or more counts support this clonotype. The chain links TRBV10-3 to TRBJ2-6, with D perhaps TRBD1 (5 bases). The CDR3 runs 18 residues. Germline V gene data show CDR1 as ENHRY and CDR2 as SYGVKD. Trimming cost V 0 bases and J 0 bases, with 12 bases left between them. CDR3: CAISESTGYSSGANVLTF. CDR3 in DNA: TGTGCCATCAGTGAGTCCACAGGATATAGCTCTGGGGCCAACGTCCTGACTTTC.

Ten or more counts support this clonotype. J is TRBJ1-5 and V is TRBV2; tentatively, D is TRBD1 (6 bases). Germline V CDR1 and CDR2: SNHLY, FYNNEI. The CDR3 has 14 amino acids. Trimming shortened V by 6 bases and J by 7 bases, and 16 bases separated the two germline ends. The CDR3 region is CASSETGFGQPQHF. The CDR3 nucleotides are TGTGCCAGCAGCGAAACAGGGTTTGGACAGCCCCAGCATTTT.

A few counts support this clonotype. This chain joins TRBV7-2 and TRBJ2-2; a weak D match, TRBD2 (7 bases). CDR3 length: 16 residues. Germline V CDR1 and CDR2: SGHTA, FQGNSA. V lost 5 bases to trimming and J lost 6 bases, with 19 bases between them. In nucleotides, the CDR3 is TGTGCCAGCAGCCGCACCCCGGGGGGCGGGTCCGGGGAGCTGTTTTTT. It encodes CASSRTPGGGSGELFF.

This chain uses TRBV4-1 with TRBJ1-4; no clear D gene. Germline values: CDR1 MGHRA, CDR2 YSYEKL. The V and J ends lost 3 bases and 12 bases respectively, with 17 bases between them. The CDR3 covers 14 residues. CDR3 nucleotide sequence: TGCGCCAGCAGCCACCCTGGACCACCGGTGGAACTGTTTTTT. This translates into CASSHPGPPVELFF.

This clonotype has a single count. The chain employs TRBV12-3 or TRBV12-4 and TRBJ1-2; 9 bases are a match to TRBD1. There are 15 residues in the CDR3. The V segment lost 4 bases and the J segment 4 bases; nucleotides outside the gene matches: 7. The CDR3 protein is CASSSADRGAYGYTF. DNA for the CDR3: TGTGCCAGCAGTTCCGCGGACAGGGGAGCCTATGGCTACACCTTC.

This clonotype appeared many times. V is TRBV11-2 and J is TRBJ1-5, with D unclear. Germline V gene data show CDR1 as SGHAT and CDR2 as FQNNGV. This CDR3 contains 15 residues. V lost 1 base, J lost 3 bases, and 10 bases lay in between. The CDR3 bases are TGTGCCAGCAGCTTAGGGCGCCAGAACAATCAGCCCCAGCATTTT. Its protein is CASSLGRQNNQPQHF.

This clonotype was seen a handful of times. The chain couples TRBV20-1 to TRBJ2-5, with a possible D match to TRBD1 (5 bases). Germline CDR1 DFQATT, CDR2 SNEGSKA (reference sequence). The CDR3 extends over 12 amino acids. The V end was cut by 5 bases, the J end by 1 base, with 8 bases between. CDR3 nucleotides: TGCAGTGCTGCGCAGGGCCAAGAGACCCAGTACTTC. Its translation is CSAAQGQETQYF.

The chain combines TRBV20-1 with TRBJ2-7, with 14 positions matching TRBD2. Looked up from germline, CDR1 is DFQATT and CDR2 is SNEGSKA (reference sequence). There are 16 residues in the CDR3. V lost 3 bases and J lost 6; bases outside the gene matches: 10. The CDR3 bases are TGCAGTGCTAGTCCGGGACTAGCGGGGGTGGGGGGCGAGCAGTACTTC. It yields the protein CSASPGLAGVGGEQYF.

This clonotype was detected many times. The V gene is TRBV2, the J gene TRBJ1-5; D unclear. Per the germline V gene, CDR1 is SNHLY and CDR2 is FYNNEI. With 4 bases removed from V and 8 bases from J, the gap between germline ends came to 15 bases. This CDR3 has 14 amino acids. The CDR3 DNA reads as TGTGCCAGCAGTGTTGGCACGGGCCTCGAGCCCCAGCATTTT. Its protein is CASSVGTGLEPQHF.

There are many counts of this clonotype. The CDR3 nucleotides are TGCGCCAGCAGTGAAGGGGCGCGGAACACCGGGGAGCTGTTTTTT. Amino acids: CASSEGARNTGELFF. The chain combines TRBV10-1 with TRBJ2-2, with D possibly TRBD1 on 5 matching bases. Trimming took off 3 bases at V and 1 base at J, with 9 bases between the two ends. Germline CDR1 is WNHNN and CDR2 is SYGVQD (reference sequence). The CDR3 loop spans 15 amino acids.

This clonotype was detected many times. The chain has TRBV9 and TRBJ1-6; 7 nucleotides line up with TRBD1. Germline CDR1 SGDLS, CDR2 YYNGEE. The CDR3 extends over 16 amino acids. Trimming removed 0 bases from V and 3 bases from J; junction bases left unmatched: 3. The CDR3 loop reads CASSVGRDSYNSPLHF. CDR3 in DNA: TGTGCCAGCAGCGTAGGGCGGGACAGCTATAATTCACCCCTCCACTTT.

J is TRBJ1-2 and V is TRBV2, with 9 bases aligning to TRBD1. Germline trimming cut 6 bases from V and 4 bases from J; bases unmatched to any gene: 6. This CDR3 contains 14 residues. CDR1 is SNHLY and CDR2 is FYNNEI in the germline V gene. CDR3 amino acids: CASSKQGAGYGYTF. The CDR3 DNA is TGTGCCAGCAGCAAACAGGGGGCGGGCTATGGCTACACCTTC.

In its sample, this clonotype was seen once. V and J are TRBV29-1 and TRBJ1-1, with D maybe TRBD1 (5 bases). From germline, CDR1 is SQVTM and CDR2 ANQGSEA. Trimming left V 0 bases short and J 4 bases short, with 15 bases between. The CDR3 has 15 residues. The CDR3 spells CSVEDRGGIRTEAFF. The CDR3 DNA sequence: TGCAGCGTTGAAGATCGGGGGGGGATACGCACTGAAGCTTTCTTT.

CDR3 nucleotide sequence: TGTGCCAGCAGCCAATCCGGGGGACGTGAAGCTTTCTTT. Protein: CASSQSGGREAFF. The rearrangement joins TRBV14 to TRBJ1-1; a possible D gene is TRBD1 (5 bases). CDR1 and CDR2 from the germline V gene are SGHDN and FVKESK. Trimming removed 2 bases from V and 7 bases from J, with 11 bases in between. This CDR3 contains 13 residues. Full variable domain (remainder filled in from reference TRBV14 and TRBJ1-1): EAGVTQFPSHSVIEKGQTVTLRCDPISGHDNLYWYRRVMGKEIKFLLHFVKESKQDESGMPNNRFLAERTGGTYSTLKVQPAELEDSGVYFCASSQSGGREAFFGQGTRLTVV.

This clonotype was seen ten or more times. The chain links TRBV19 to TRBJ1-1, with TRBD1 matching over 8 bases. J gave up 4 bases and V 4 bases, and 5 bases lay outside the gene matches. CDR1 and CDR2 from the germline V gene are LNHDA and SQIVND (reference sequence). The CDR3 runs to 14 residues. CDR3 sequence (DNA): TGTGCCAGTAGTAGGACAGGGTTCTTCACTGAAGCTTTCTTT. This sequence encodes CASSRTGFFTEAFF.